This TCR beta chain was sequenced during a study of cytomegalovirus exposure and HLA in healthy donors. General study points: Later genetic work tied a missense DCLRE1C variant to beta-chain V and J trimming. The study carried out a later analysis of TCR beta sequences. It associated about 15,000 of them with specific HLA alleles at a false discovery rate of 0.05.

Per germline, CDR1 SQVTM and CDR2 ANQGSEA. The CDR3 is made up of 11 amino acids. With 2 bases removed from V and 5 bases from J, the gap between germline ends came to 7 bases. As for this clone: Its antigen is not known.

The PCR made use of 60 Vbeta and 13 Jbeta primers. Profiling relied on immunoSEQ multiplex PCR, and the TCRdb table lists in-frame clones only, not all of them. In the table there are 110,000 to 150,000 clones, 65% to 75% of which are singletons. The sample consisted of PBMCs. This chain uses TRBV29-1 with TRBJ2-7; D remains ambiguous. This TCR came from a man in his fifties or sixties in good health and CMV-seronegative. DNA of the CDR3: TGCAGCGTTGAAAGCCACGACGAGCAGTACTTC. This codes for CSVESHDEQYF.